The rows below give T cell receptor beta chains drawn from one sample of a study of PD-1 blockade in classical Hodgkin lymphoma. Produced via immunoSEQ multiplex PCR; TCRdb's table is partial and in-frame only. This sample has over 80,000 clones, with approximately 78% found just once. The starting material was peripheral blood mononuclear cells (PBMCs), obtained before the fourth cycle of nivolumab. All receptors derive from a human donor with classical Hodgkin lymphoma. The CDR3 runs from the conserved cysteine through the conserved F or W. The D gene is left open where the match is weak. The size of a clone is reported for some rows only, either as once, few or many, or as a class for expanded clones.

j_gene	d_gene	v_gene	abundance	CDR3aa	CDR3nt
TRBJ1-5	NA	TRBV19	few	CASSWAVQYGNQPQHF	TGTGCCAGTAGTTGGGCAGTTCAGTACGGCAATCAGCCCCAGCATTTT
TRBJ1-2	NA	TRBV2	NA	CASSVQGLWRYTF	TGTGCCAGCAGTGTACAAGGACTATGGCGCTACACCTTC
TRBJ1-6	NA	TRBV11-1	few	CASSLFRGSPLHF	TGTGCCAGCAGCTTATTCAGGGGTTCACCCCTCCACTTT
TRBJ2-3	TRBD2	TRBV6-5	NA	CASSSPSGGSSDTQYF	TGTGCCAGCAGTTCCCCCAGCGGGGGGTCCTCGGATACGCAGTATTTT
TRBJ1-1	NA	TRBV10-3	NA	CAISESFGVNTEAFF	TGTGCCATCAGTGAGTCGTTCGGGGTGAACACTGAAGCTTTCTTT
TRBJ2-3	NA	TRBV7-2	once	CASSNYGAADTQYF	TGTGCCAGCAGCAATTACGGGGCCGCAGATACGCAGTATTTT
TRBJ1-2	NA	TRBV18	NA	CASSPGKGLGYGYTF	TGTGCCAGCTCACCAGGAAAAGGGTTGGGCTATGGCTACACCTTC
TRBJ2-5	NA	TRBV9	NA	CASSVNPEETQYF	TGTGCCAGCAGCGTCAATCCCGAAGAGACCCAGTACTTC
TRBJ2-5	NA	TRBV9	NA	CASSVGGFGEETQYF	TGTGCCAGCAGCGTAGGGGGATTTGGGGAAGAGACCCAGTACTTC
TRBJ1-4	TRBD1	TRBV28	NA	CASRPTGEENEKLFF	TGTGCCAGCAGACCAACAGGGGAGGAAAATGAAAAACTGTTTTTT
TRBJ2-7	NA	TRBV10-2	NA	CASISPTGGYEQYF	TGCGCCAGCATCAGCCCGACAGGAGGCTACGAGCAGTACTTC
TRBJ1-3	NA	TRBV4-1	NA	CASSPFPRGPAGNTIYF	TGCGCCAGCAGCCCCTTCCCCAGGGGTCCGGCTGGAAACACCATATATTTT
TRBJ2-1	NA	TRBV5-4	NA	CASSLEGGVVFF	TGTGCCAGCAGCTTGGAAGGAGGGGTGGTGTTCTTC
TRBJ1-2	NA	TRBV9	many	CASSVTENYGYTF	TGTGCCAGCAGCGTAACCGAAAACTATGGCTACACCTTC
TRBJ2-2	NA	TRBV4-2	NA	CASSQGDAANTGELFF	TGTGCCAGCAGCCAAGGGGACGCCGCGAACACCGGGGAGCTGTTTTTT
TRBJ1-1	TRBD1	TRBV19	NA	CASSRRTGNSEAFF	TGTGCCAGTAGTCGTAGGACAGGGAATTCTGAAGCTTTCTTT
TRBJ1-1	NA	TRBV5-4	NA	CASSLVTGWNTEAFF	TGTGCCAGCAGCTTGGTCACCGGCTGGAACACTGAAGCTTTCTTT
TRBJ2-5	NA	TRBV6-5	NA	CASSYGSQGLETQYF	TGTGCCAGCAGTTATGGCTCTCAGGGGTTGGAGACCCAGTACTTC
TRBJ1-5	NA	TRBV28	NA	CASSLRGSGVVSQHF	TGTGCCAGCAGTTTAAGAGGTTCGGGGGTCGTTTCCCAGCATTTT
TRBJ2-1	TRBD2	TRBV2	NA	CASTGGSGRPYNEQFF	TGTGCCAGCACCGGGGGGAGCGGGAGGCCCTACAATGAGCAGTTCTTC
TRBJ2-5	TRBD2	TRBV6-5	once	CASRGLAGETQYF	TGTGCCAGCAGGGGACTAGCGGGAGAGACCCAGTACTTC
TRBJ1-4	NA	TRBV5-6	NA	CASNKMGTKNEKLFF	TGTGCCAGCAATAAAATGGGGACAAAAAATGAAAAACTGTTTTTT
TRBJ2-7	TRBD2	TRBV14	NA	CASSQSMGLFHEQYF	TGTGCCAGCAGCCAAAGCATGGGACTATTCCACGAGCAGTACTTC
TRBJ1-6	NA	TRBV13	NA	CASSVDRDTDSSSPLHF	TGTGCCAGCAGCGTCGACCGGGACACCGATTCGTCTTCACCCCTCCACTTT
TRBJ1-2	NA	TRBV4-1	few	CASSPILTYYYGYTF	TGCGCCAGCAGCCCCATCCTGACTTATTACTATGGCTACACCTTC
TRBJ1-2	NA	TRBV6-5	NA	CASSLTGTYNYGYTF	TGTGCCAGCAGTTTAACCGGGACATACAACTATGGCTACACCTTC
TRBJ2-5	NA	TRBV10-3	NA	CAISGAGPPQETQYF	TGTGCCATCAGTGGGGCGGGTCCCCCCCAAGAGACCCAGTACTTC
TRBJ2-1	TRBD1	TRBV7-9	NA	CASSPGQGNNEQFF	TGTGCCAGCAGCCCAGGACAGGGGAACAATGAGCAGTTCTTC
TRBJ1-5	NA	TRBV18	once	CASSENSGNQPQHF	TGTGCCAGCTCAGAGAATTCGGGTAATCAGCCCCAGCATTTT
TRBJ1-2	NA	TRBV29-1	NA	CSVVRGKDGYTF	TGCAGCGTTGTGCGGGGAAAGGATGGCTACACCTTC
TRBJ2-5	TRBD2	TRBV6-5	NA	CASRKPGTSRETQYF	TGTGCCAGCAGAAAACCCGGGACTAGCAGGGAGACCCAGTACTTC
TRBJ1-5	NA	TRBV6-6	NA	CASRYEGFDNQPQHF	TGTGCCAGCAGGTACGAGGGATTCGACAATCAGCCCCAGCATTTT
TRBJ2-2	NA	TRBV18	NA	CASSPQGKTGELFF	TGTGCCAGCTCACCACAGGGGAAGACCGGGGAGCTGTTTTTT
TRBJ2-7	NA	TRBV6-6	once	CASRPIYGGLTYEQYF	TGTGCCAGCAGGCCGATCTATGGGGGCTTAACCTACGAGCAGTACTTC
TRBJ2-3	TRBD2	TRBV7-9	NA	CAGKSGVSDTQYF	TGTGCCGGGAAAAGCGGGGTCTCAGATACGCAGTATTTT